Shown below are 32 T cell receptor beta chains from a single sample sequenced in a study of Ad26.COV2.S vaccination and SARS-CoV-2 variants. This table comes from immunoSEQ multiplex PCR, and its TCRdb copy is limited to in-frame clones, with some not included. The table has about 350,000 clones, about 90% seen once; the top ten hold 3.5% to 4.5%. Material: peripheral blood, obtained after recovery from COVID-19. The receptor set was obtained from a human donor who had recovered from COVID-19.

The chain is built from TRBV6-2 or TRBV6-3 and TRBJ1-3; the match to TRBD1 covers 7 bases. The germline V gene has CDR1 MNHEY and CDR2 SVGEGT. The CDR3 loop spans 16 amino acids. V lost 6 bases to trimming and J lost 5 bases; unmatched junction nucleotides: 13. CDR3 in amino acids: CASSQRQGWKRNTIYF. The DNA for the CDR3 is TGTGCCAGCAGCCAAAGACAGGGTTGGAAAAGAAACACCATATATTTT.

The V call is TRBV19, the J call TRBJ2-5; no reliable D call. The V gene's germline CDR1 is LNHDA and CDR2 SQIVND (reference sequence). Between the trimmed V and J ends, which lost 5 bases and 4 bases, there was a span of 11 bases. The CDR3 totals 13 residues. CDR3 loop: CASSGSLGETQYF. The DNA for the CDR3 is TGTGCCAGTAGTGGTTCCCTCGGAGAGACCCAGTACTTC.

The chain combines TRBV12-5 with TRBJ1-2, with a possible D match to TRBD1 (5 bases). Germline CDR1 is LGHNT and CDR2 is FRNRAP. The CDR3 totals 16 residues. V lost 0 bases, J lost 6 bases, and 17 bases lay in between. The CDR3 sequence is CASGLVPSGSRDGYTF. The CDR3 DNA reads TGTGCTAGTGGTTTGGTTCCCTCAGGGAGCCGTGATGGCTACACCTTC.

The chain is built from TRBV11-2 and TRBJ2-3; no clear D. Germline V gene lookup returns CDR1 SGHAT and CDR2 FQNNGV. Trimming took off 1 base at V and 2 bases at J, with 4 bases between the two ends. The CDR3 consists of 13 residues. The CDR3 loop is CASSLGFTDTQYF. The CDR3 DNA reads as TGTGCCAGCAGCTTAGGGTTCACAGATACGCAGTATTTT.

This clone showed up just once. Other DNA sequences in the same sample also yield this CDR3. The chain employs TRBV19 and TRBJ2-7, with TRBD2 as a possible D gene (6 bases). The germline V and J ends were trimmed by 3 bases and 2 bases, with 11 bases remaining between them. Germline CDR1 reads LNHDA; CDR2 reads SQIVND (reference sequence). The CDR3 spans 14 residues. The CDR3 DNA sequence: TGTGCCAGTAGTATCGGGGCGGGAACCTACGAGCAGTACTTC. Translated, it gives CASSIGAGTYEQYF.

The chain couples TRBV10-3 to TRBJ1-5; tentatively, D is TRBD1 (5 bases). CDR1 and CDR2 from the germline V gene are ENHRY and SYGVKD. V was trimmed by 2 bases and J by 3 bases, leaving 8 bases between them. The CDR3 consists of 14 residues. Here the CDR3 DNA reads TGTGCCATCAGTGAGACGGGGGACAATCAGCCCCAGCATTTT. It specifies CAISETGDNQPQHF.

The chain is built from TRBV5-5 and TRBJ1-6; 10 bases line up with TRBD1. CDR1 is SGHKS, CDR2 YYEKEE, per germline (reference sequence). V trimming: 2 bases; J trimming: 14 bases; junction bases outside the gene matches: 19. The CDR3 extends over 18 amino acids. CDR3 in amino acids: CASSLPGTGALKGDALHF. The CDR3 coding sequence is TGTGCCAGCAGCTTACCCGGGACAGGGGCCCTCAAAGGTGATGCCCTCCACTTT.

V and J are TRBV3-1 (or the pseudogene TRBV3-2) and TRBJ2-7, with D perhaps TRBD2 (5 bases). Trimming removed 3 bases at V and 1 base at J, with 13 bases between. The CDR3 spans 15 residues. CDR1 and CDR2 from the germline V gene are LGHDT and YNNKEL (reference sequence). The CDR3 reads CASSQDRGRSYEQYF. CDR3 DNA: TGTGCCAGCAGCCAGGATCGAGGGCGATCCTACGAGCAGTACTTC.

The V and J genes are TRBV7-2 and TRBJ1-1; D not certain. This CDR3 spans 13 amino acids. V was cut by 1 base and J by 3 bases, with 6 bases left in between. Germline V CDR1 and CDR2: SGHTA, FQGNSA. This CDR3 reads CASSLVVDTEAFF. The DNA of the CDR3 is TGTGCCAGCAGCTTAGTGGTGGACACTGAAGCTTTCTTT.

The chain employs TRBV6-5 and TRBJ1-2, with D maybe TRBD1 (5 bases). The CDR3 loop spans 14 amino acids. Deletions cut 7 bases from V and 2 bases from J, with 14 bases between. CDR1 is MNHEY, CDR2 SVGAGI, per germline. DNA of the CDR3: TGTGCCAGCACCTTAGGGACGTTAAACTATGGCTACACCTTC. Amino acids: CASTLGTLNYGYTF.

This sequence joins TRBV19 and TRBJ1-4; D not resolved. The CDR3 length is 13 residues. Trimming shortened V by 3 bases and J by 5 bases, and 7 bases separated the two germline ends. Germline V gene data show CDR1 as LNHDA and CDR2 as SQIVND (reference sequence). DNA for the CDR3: TGTGCCAGTAGTATCGCGGGGAATGAAAAACTGTTTTTT. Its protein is CASSIAGNEKLFF.

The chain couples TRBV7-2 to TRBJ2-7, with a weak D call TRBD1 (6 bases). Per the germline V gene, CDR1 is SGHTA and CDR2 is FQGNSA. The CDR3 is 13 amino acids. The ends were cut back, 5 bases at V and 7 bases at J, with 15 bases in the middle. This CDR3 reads CASSPGVPREQYF. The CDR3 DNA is TGTGCCAGCAGCCCAGGGGTTCCGAGAGAGCAGTACTTC.

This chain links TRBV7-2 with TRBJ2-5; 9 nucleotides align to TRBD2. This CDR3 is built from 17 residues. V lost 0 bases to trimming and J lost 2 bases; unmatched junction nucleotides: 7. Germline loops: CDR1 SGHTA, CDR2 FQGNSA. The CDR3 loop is CASSLARSGGSQETQYF. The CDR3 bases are TGTGCCAGCAGCTTAGCGCGAAGCGGGGGGTCACAAGAGACCCAGTACTTC.

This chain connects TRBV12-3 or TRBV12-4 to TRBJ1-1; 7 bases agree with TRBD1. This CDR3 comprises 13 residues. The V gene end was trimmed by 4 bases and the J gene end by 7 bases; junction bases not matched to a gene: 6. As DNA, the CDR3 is TGTGCCAGCAGTTCAGGGGGTGGCGATGAAGCTTTCTTT. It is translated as CASSSGGGDEAFF.

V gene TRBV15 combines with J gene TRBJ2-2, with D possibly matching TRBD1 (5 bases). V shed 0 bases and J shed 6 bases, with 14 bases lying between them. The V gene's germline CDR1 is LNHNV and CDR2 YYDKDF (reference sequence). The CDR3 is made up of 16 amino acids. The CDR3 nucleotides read TGTGCCACCAGCAGAGATAGGGGCAGCCCGGCCGGGGAGCTGTTTTTT. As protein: CATSRDRGSPAGELFF.

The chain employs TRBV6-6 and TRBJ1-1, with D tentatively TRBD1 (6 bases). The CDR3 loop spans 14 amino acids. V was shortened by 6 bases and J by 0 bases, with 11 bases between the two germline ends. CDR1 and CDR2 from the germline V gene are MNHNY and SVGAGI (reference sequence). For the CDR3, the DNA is TGTGCCAGCAGCCGAACAGGGTTGAACACTGAAGCTTTCTTT. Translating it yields CASSRTGLNTEAFF.

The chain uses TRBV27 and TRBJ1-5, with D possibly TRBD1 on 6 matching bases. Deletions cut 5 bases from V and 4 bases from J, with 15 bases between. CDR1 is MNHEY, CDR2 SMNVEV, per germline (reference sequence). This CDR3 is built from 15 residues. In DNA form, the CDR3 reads TGTGCCAGCAGTAAGACTCCCGGGACAAATCAGCCCCAGCATTTT. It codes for CASSKTPGTNQPQHF.

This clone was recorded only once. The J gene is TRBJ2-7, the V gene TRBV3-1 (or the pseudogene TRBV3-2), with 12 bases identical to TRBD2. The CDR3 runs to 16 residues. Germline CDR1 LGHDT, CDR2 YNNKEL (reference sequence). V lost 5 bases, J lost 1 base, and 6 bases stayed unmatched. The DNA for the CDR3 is TGTGCCAGCAGCTCTAGGACTAGCGGGGCTTCCTACGAGCAGTACTTC. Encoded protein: CASSSRTSGASYEQYF.

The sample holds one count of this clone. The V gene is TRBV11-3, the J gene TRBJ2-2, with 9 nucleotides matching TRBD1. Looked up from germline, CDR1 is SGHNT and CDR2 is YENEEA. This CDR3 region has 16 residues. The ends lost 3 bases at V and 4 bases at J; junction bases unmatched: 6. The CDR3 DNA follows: TGTGCCAGCAGCTTGGGACAGGGATTGATCACCGGGGAGCTGTTTTTT. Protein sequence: CASSLGQGLITGELFF.

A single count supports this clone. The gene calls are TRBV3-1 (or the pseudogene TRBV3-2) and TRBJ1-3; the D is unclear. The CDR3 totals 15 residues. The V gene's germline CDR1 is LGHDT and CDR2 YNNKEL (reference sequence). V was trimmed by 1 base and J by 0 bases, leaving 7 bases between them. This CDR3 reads CASSQVQISGNTIYF. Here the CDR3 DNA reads TGTGCCAGCAGCCAAGTACAGATCTCTGGAAACACCATATATTTT.

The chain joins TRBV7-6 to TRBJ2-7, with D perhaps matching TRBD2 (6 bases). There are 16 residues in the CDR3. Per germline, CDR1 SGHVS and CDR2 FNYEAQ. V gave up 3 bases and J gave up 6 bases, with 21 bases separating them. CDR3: CASSLEGGTGAGEQYF. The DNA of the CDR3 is TGTGCCAGCAGCTTGGAGGGAGGAACAGGTGCCGGCGAGCAGTACTTC.

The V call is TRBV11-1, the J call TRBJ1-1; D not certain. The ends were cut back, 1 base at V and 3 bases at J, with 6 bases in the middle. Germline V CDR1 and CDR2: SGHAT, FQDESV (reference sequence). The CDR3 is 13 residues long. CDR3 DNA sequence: TGTGCCAGCAGCTTAGTCCAGTACACTGAAGCTTTCTTT. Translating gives CASSLVQYTEAFF.

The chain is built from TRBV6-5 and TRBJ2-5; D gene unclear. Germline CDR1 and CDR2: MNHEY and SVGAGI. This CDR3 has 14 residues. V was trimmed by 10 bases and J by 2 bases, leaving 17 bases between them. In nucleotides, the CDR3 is TGTGCCACCACCCGCAGCAGTGCTCAAGAGACCCAGTACTTC. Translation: CATTRSSAQETQYF.

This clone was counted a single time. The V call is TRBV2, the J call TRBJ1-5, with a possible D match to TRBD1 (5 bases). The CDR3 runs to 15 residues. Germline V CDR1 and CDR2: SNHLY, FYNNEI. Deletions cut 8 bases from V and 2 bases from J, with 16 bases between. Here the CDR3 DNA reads TGTGCCAGCTTAAAAAGCGGAGGGGGCAATCAGCCCCAGCATTTT. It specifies CASLKSGGGNQPQHF.

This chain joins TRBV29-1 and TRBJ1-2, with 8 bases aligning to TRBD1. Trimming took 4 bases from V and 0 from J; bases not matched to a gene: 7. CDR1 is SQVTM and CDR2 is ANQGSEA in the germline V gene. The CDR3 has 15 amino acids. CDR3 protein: CSVVQTGASNYGYTF. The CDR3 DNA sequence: TGCAGCGTTGTTCAGACAGGGGCCTCTAACTATGGCTACACCTTC.

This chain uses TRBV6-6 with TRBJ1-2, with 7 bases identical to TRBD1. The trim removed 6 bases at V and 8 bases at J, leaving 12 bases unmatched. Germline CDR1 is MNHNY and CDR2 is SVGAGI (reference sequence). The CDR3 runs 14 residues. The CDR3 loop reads CASSPRQGQWGYTF. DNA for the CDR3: TGTGCCAGCAGCCCCCGACAGGGTCAATGGGGCTACACCTTC.

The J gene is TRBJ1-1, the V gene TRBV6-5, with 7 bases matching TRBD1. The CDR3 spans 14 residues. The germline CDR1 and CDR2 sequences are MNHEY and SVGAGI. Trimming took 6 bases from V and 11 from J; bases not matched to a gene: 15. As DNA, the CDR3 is TGTGCCAGCAGACCCGGGACAGCCACCAGGGGTGCTTTCTTT. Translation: CASRPGTATRGAFF.

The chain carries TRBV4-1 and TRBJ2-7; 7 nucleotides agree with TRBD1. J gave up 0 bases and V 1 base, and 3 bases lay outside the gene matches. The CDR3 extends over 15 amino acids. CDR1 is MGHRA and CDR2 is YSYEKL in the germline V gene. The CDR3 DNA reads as TGCGCCAGCAGCCAAGTGGGACAGAGCTCCTACGAGCAGTACTTC. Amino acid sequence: CASSQVGQSSYEQYF.

The DNA for the CDR3 is TGTGCCAGCAGCCCATCTCGCGCTGGATATGGCTACACCTTC. This gives the protein CASSPSRAGYGYTF. The J gene is TRBJ1-2, the V gene TRBV5-6; D is ambiguous. The CDR3 is made up of 14 amino acids. Deletions cut 4 bases from V and 5 bases from J, with 15 bases between. CDR1 is SGHDT, CDR2 YYEEEE, per germline.

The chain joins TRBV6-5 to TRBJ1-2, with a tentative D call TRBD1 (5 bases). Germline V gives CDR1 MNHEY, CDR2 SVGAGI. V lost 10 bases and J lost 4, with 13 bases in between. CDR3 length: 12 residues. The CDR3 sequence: CATGGGGYGYTF. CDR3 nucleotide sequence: TGTGCCACCGGTGGGGGAGGCTATGGCTACACCTTC.

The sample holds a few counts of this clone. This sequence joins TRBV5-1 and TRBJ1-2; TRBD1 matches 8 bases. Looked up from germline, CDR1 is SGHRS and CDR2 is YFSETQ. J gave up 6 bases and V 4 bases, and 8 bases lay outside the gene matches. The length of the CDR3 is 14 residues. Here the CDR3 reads CASSSRGRGDGYTF. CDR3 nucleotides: TGCGCCAGCAGCAGCAGGGGGCGCGGGGATGGCTACACCTTC.

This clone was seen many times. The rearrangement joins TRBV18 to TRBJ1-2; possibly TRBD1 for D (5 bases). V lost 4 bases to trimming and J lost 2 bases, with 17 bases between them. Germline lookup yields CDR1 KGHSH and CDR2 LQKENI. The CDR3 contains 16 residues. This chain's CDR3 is CASSLYRDLENYGYTF. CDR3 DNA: TGTGCCAGCTCACTTTACCGGGACCTAGAAAACTATGGCTACACCTTC.